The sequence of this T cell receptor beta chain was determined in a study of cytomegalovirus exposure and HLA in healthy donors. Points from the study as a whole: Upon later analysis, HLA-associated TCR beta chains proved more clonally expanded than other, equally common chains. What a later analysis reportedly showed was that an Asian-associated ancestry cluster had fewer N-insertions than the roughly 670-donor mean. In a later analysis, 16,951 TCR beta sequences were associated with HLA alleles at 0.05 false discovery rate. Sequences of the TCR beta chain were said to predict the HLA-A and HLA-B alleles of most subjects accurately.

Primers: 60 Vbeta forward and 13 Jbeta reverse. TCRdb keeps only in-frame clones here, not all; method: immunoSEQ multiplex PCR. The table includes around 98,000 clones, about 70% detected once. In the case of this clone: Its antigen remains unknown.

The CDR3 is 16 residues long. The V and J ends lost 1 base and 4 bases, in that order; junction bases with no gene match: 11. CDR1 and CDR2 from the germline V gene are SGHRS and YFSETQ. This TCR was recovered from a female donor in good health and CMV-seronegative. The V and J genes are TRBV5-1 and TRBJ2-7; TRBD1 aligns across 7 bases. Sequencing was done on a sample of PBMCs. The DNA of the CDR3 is TGCGCCAGCAGCTTGACAACACAGGGGATAGGGTACGAGCAGTACTTC. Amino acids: CASSLTTQGIGYEQYF.